This TCR beta chain was sequenced during a study of identical twins (dated by TCRdb to about 2016). About the full investigation: To test whether fetal clonotypes persist, the study used deep sequencing on TCR alpha and beta repertoires from monozygotic twins, unrelated adults of various ages, and cord blood. To rule out contamination, replicate twin experiments were performed at different times with different library preparation protocols.

Spanning cysteine to phenylalanine, the CDR3 consists of 17 amino acids. Only CDR3 DNA remains: 51 bases, in frame from the first base. Deletion took 5 bases off V and 8 bases off J, with a span of 24 bases between the germline ends. CDR1 and CDR2 were assigned from the germline V gene as MNHEY and SVGEGT. Only healthy Caucasian donors were included. This clonotype was recorded a few times. Which antigen it targets is not known. Per-base qualities were not stored, and no clone one base away is much larger. Broad study findings and their caveats: Zero-insertion analyses could be partly confounded by invariant T cells such as MAIT and iNKT, although diverse VJ usage argued against such confounding for most clonotypes. Abundant cord blood beta clonotypes carried fewer insertions; young adult naive repertoires showed a weaker similar trend, while memory repertoires showed none. The excess sharing between twins in beta out-of-frame sequences was weaker because fewer shared sequences reduced the signal-to-noise ratio. In monozygotic twins, out-of-frame TCR alpha sharing was systematically underestimated by recombination models, although the models agreed with sharing between unrelated individuals. Out-of-frame TCR alpha sequences shared between twins showed an excess of low generation-probability sequences compared with coincidental sharing between unrelated individuals. Conclusions relied on cross-sectional statistical analysis, since the same donors could not be followed over many years.

The library was generated by 5' RACE. The sample was run on an Illumina HiSeq 2000. Template switching introduced a universal primer binding site; the final cDNA contained a unique molecular identifier, enabling accurate counting of TCR cDNA molecules. First-strand cDNA for TCR alpha and beta chains was synthesized from specific primers in the conserved constant-segment region. Each cDNA library was double barcoded, with a SMART-Mk sample barcode plus Illumina barcodes, to control for contamination. TruSeq adapter sequences and Illumina sample barcodes were added in two successive PCR steps. The TCR alpha and beta cDNA libraries were sequenced on the Illumina HiSeq platform using custom primers. The published analysis was carried out like this. MiGEC processed the raw reads to extract unique molecular identifiers, while MiXCR was used to determine the CDR3 positions. Recombination models were inferred per individual with the repgenHMM and IGoR tools using an EM algorithm. Shared clonotypes were analyzed with the tcR package in R, and sharing was normalized by the product of cloneset sizes. To study raw recombination free of thymic and clonal selection effects, out-of-frame nonproductive sequences were analyzed. TCRdb reprocessing: public reads trimmed at Q25 with fastp, clones called with MiXCR, in-frame beta chains kept. Rows are combined by CDR3 protein, so each entry shows the most common genes and DNA. The V and J calls, along with clone size, are taken from TCRdb and not from the paper's own processing. This sample holds around 1.7 million distinct CDR3 sequences; roughly a third were observed only once. Of the sample, roughly 0.3% falls within the top ten clones.

Here the chain combines TRBV6-2 or TRBV6-3 and TRBJ1-4, with no D gene named confidently. The receptor was isolated from a newborn girl in good health. The sample comprised cord blood. The CDR3 region: CASSRPVRRTGGEKLFF. The DNA sequence is given as TGTGCCAGCAGTAGACCCGTACGACGGACCGGAGGGGAAAAACTGTTTTTT.